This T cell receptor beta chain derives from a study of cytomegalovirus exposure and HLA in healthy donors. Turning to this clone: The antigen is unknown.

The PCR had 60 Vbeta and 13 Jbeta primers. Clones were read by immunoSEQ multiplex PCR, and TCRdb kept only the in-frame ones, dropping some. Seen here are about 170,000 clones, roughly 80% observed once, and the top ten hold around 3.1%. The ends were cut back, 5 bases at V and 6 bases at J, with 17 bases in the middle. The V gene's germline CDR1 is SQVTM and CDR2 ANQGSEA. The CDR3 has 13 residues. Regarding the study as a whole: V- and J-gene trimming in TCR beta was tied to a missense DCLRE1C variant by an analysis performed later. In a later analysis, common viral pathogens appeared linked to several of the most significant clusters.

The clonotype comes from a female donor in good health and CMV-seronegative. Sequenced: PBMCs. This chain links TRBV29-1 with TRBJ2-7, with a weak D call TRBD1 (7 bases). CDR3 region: CSVNFNRGLEQYF. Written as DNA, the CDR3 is TGCAGCGTTAACTTTAACAGGGGACTCGAGCAGTACTTC.